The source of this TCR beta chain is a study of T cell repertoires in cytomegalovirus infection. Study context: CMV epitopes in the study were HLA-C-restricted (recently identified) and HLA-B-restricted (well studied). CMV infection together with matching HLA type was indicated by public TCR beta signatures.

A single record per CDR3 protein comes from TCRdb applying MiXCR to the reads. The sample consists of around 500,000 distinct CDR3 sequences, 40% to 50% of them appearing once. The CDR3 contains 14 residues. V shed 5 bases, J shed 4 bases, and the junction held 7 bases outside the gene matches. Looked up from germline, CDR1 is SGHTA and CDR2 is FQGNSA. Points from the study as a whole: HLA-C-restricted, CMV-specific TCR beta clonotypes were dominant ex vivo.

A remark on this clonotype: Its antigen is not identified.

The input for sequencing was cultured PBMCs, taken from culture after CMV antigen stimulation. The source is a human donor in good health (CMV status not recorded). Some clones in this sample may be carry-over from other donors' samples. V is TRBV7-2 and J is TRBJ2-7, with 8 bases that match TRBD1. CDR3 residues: CASSKEDRVYEQYF. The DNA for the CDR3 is TGTGCCAGCAGCAAAGAGGACAGGGTTTACGAGCAGTACTTC.